What follows describes a single T cell receptor beta chain. The antigen it recognizes is unknown. One base away there is no much larger clone; base qualities are not given. Germline trimming: 6 bases from V, 8 bases from J; junction bases outside gene matches: 8. The CDR3 runs 13 residues from the cysteine to the phenylalanine. Left in the record is the CDR3 DNA by itself, 39 bases read in frame from the first base. CDR1 KGHSH and CDR2 LQKENI were looked up in the germline V gene. This entry is derived from a study of blood T cell repertoires in COVID-19 (TCRdb year 2020). In terms of the full investigation: The collaborator samples originated in the United States, Italy and Spain and spanned the acute and convalescent phases of COVID-19. The prospective study material was composed of cDNA or gDNA derived from T cells, B-cell-depleted T cells, or PBMCs. The dataset comprised deeply sampled blood TCRbeta repertoires from subjects exposed to, actively infected with, or recovered from COVID-19. The repertoires were released in a freely available public database meant as a resource for research on the immune response to SARS-CoV-2. The samples were drawn from the first 160 participants of the ongoing ImmuneRACE study and from 950 to 1,500 subjects provided by 6 global collaborators. Nearly every sample came with metadata listing a de-identified subject ID, COVID-19 status, age in years and sex. HLA class I and class II types, where available, came from metadata supplied by the sample provider rather than from assay-based typing. Overall results and qualifications from the work: The amount of clinical and demographic metadata varied by source and participant and was provided uncurated.

One collaborating source in Seattle enrolled patients during active infection and followed them longitudinally through the course of disease. Each collaborating institution followed its own protocols to collect whole blood in K2EDTA tubes. For TCRbeta analysis, collaborator samples were shipped as frozen whole blood, as isolated PBMCs, or as DNA extracted from either sample type. TCRbeta CDR3 regions were amplified from genomic DNA using the immunoSEQ Assay, a bias-controlled multiplex PCR. Regarding the original processing steps: Within the assay, amplification of reference gene primers was used to estimate how many nucleated cells each sample contained. To quantify the absolute abundance of each unique TCRbeta CDR3 rearrangement, sequence reads were collapsed and filtered. For each sample, productive Simpson clonality was calculated by taking the square root of Simpson's diversity index across productive rearrangements. Entries here come from immuneACCESS through TCRdb and include only in-frame sequences with V and J called. Some clones fail to appear in such tables; in the studies checked, an unresolved V gene covers under half of the shortfall, and the cause of the remainder is unknown. V, J and clone size are taken as reported in that table, and D and trimming were inferred from the DNA itself. This sample holds roughly 300,000 clones; approximately 84% were observed only once. The top ten hold roughly 1.5% of the sample.

This chain is built from TRBV18 and TRBJ1-2; 8 of the junction bases match TRBD1. The sample comprised peripheral blood. The TCR originated in a human donor with COVID-19, enrolled during active disease. The donor label of this sample is uncertain. DNA sequence: TGTGCCAGCTCTCCCCAGGGGGCCTTCGGCTACACCTTC. Translated, it reads CASSPQGAFGYTF.